A selection of T cell receptor beta chains follows, all from one sample in a study of T cell responses to AZD1222 COVID-19 vaccine. Assay: immunoSEQ multiplex PCR; the TCRdb copy retains only in-frame clones and omits some. In the table there are 150,000 to 200,000 clones, 90% to 95% of which are singletons. This specimen was peripheral blood, taken 28 days after the second AZD1222 dose. The origin of the receptors is an adult who received the AZD1222 COVID-19 vaccine. Both conserved end residues are part of each CDR3. A D gene is named only where the DNA matches it firmly. Some rows mark clone size as missing; the rest say once, few, many or name a class of expanded clone.

d_call,j_call,v_call,clone_size,cdr3_nt,cdr3_aa
TRBD2,TRBJ2-1,TRBV9,NA,TGTGCCAGCAGCCGGGGGGGTACTAGCGTACACAATGAGCAGTTCTTC,CASSRGGTSVHNEQFF
NA,TRBJ2-1,TRBV7-9,NA,TGTGCCAGCAGCTTTTTACCTGGTGATGAGCAGTTCTTC,CASSFLPGDEQFF
NA,TRBJ1-5,TRBV2,few,TGTGCCAGCAGTGATGGGGTGGGACCTCTCAATCAGCCCCAGCATTTT,CASSDGVGPLNQPQHF
NA,TRBJ1-4,TRBV15,NA,TGTGCCACCAGCAGAGATCTGGAGGGGCGTAATGAAAAACTGTTTTTT,CATSRDLEGRNEKLFF
NA,TRBJ1-1,TRBV6-6,NA,TGTGCCAGCAGTTACGGGGGGTACACTGAAGCTTTCTTT,CASSYGGYTEAFF
NA,TRBJ2-3,TRBV14,NA,TGTGCCAGCAGCCAAGAACGGGTGGTCGGGTATACGCAGTATTTT,CASSQERVVGYTQYF
TRBD1,TRBJ2-2,TRBV4-1,few,TGCGCCAGCAGCCAAGGTCCCACCGGGGGACAGGTGTACACCGGGGAGCTGTTTTTT,CASSQGPTGGQVYTGELFF
TRBD1,TRBJ2-5,TRBV7-9,NA,TGTGCCAGCAGCTCAGGGACAGCGGAGACCCAGTACTTC,CASSSGTAETQYF
NA,TRBJ2-3,TRBV7-9,NA,TGTGCCAGCAGCTTAGATCAAAATACGCAGTATTTT,CASSLDQNTQYF
NA,TRBJ2-5,TRBV6-5,once,TGTGCCAGTACCGGACGAGACCTCCAAGAGACCCAGTACTTC,CASTGRDLQETQYF
NA,TRBJ2-7,TRBV5-1,once,TGCGCCAGCAGCTTGGTGCTAGAAGGCGAGCAGTACTTC,CASSLVLEGEQYF
NA,TRBJ1-4,TRBV18,NA,TGTGCCAGCTCACCGGACACAGCAGATGAAAAACTGTTTTTT,CASSPDTADEKLFF
NA,TRBJ1-2,TRBV28,NA,TGTGCCAGCAGTTTAAGACAGAACTATGGCTACACCTTC,CASSLRQNYGYTF
TRBD1,TRBJ1-1,TRBV12-3/TRBV12-4,NA,TGTGCCAGCAGTCCTACAGGGGCTGAAGCTTTCTTT,CASSPTGAEAFF
TRBD1,TRBJ2-7,TRBV7-2,NA,TGTGCCAGCAGCCACGCCCCGCCGGGACAGGTTCCTTACGAGCAGTACTTC,CASSHAPPGQVPYEQYF
TRBD1,TRBJ2-5,TRBV5-1,NA,TGCGCCAGCAGGAAAAGACAGGGAATTATAGAGACCCAGTACTTC,CASRKRQGIIETQYF
TRBD2,TRBJ2-2,TRBV2,NA,TGTGCCAGCAGTGCTACTAGCGGGGCGGTCGGGGAGCTGTTTTTT,CASSATSGAVGELFF
NA,TRBJ2-7,TRBV10-3,NA,TGTGCCATCAGTGAGACAGGGCTATACGAGCAGTACTTC,CAISETGLYEQYF
TRBD1,TRBJ1-1,TRBV11-2,NA,TGTGCCAGCAGCTCAAGACAGGGTATTGACACTGAAGCTTTCTTT,CASSSRQGIDTEAFF
TRBD1,TRBJ1-1,TRBV18,NA,TGTGCCAGCTCCCAACAGGGGCGGACTGAAGCTTTCTTT,CASSQQGRTEAFF
NA,TRBJ1-1,TRBV6-5,NA,TGTGCCAGCAGCGCCTTAAACACTGAAGCTTTCTTT,CASSALNTEAFF
NA,TRBJ2-4,TRBV7-2,NA,TGTGCCAGCAGCAATGGGAACATTCAGTACTTC,CASSNGNIQYF
TRBD1,TRBJ1-5,TRBV27,NA,TGTGCCAGCAGTGCGTGGGGACAGTCGAGCAATCAGCCCCAGCATTTT,CASSAWGQSSNQPQHF
NA,TRBJ2-3,TRBV4-1,NA,TGCGCCAGCAGCCCTTTTCCCCCCCCAGATACGCAGTATTTT,CASSPFPPPDTQYF
TRBD1,TRBJ1-4,TRBV6-1,NA,TGTGCCAGCAGGCTCGTACAGGGGGGTAATGAAAAACTGTTTTTT,CASRLVQGGNEKLFF
NA,TRBJ2-7,TRBV7-9,once,TGTGCCAGCAGCTTAGGTCTAGGGCCTGAGGGCAACGAGCAGTACTTC,CASSLGLGPEGNEQYF
TRBD1,TRBJ1-3,TRBV7-9,NA,TGTGCCAGCAGCTCCCGGGACAGGGGACCCGATCCTGGAAACACCATATATTTT,CASSSRDRGPDPGNTIYF
NA,TRBJ1-6,TRBV7-2,NA,TGTGCCAGCAGCTTAGCCTCCGGGACGGGAAATTCACCCCTCCACTTT,CASSLASGTGNSPLHF